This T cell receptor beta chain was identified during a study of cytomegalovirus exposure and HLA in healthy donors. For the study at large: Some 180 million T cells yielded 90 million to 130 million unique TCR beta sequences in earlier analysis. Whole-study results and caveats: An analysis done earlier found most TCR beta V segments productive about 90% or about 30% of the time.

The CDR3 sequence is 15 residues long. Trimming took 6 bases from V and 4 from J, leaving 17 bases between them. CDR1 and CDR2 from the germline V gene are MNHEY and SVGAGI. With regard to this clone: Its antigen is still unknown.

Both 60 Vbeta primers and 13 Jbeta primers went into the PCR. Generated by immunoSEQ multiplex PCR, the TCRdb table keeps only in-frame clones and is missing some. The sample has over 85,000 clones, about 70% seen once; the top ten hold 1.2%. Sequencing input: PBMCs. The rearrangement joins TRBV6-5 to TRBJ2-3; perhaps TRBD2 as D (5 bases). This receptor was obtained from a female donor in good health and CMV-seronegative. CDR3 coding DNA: TGTGCCAGCAGCATGGCAGGAGTGGAGGCAGATACGCAGTATTTT. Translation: CASSMAGVEADTQYF.